The clone carrying this TCR beta chain was counted many times. Its target is unknown. This entry comes from a study of T cell repertoires in cytomegalovirus infection. Study context: From public TCR beta signatures came an indication of both CMV infection and matching HLA type.

Study-wide points: HLA-C-restricted TCR beta clonotypes specific for CMV led the ex vivo response. Of the TCR beta families, the public ones yielded a cumulative frequency that identified carriers of CMV plus the relevant HLA.

Germline lookup yields CDR1 SGHTA and CDR2 FQGNSA. This CDR3 is built from 14 residues. Germline trimming cut 1 base from V and 5 bases from J; bases unmatched to any gene: 2. TCRdb reprocessed the reads with MiXCR, giving one entry per CDR3 protein. The sample carries tens of thousands of distinct CDR3 sequences, about 20% recorded once. The V and J genes are TRBV7-2 and TRBJ2-3; the match to TRBD2 covers 8 bases. Material: PBMCs, sequenced either directly or after in vitro stimulation (not recorded which). The receptor was isolated from a human donor in good health (CMV status not recorded). Some clones in this sample may be carry-over from other donors' samples. The CDR3, as DNA: TGTGCCAGCAGCTTAGTGGCGGGGGGAGATACGCAGTATTTT. This translates into CASSLVAGGDTQYF.